This T cell receptor beta chain was captured in a study of blood T cell repertoires in COVID-19 (TCRdb year 2020). Study-level background: The collaborator samples originated in the United States, Italy and Spain and spanned the acute and convalescent phases of COVID-19. The samples were drawn from two sources: the first 160 participants of the ongoing ImmuneRACE study, and 950 to 1,500 subjects contributed by 6 global collaborators. The repertoires were released in a freely available public database intended as a resource for research on the immune response to SARS-CoV-2. Deeply sampled blood TCRbeta repertoires from subjects exposed to, actively infected with, or recovered from COVID-19 were included in the dataset. The sample metadata nearly always contained a de-identified subject ID, COVID-19 status, age in years and sex. The material from the prospective study consisted of cDNA or gDNA derived from T cells, B-cell-depleted T cells, or PBMCs. Where available, HLA class I and class II types were obtained from metadata supplied by the sample provider rather than from assay-based typing. The full study reports these points: The amount of clinical and demographic metadata varied by source and participant and was provided uncurated.

Regarding this clone: Its antigen remains unidentified. Per-base quality was not reported, and no clone a single base away is much larger than it.

The collaborating institutions used their own protocols to collect whole blood in K2EDTA tubes. For TCRbeta analysis, collaborators shipped samples as frozen whole blood, isolated PBMCs, or DNA extracted from either of those sample types. TCRbeta CDR3 regions were amplified from genomic DNA by means of the immunoSEQ Assay, a bias-controlled multiplex PCR. Per the source publication's procedure: Nucleated cell counts per sample were estimated from amplification of reference gene primers within the assay. Sequence reads were collapsed and filtered to measure the absolute abundance of every unique TCRbeta CDR3 rearrangement. For each sample, productive Simpson clonality was calculated by taking the square root of Simpson's diversity index across productive rearrangements. Not all clones reach the TCRdb copy of this immuneACCESS table, which keeps in-frame sequences only. Checked studies attribute under half of the gap to unresolved V genes and leave the rest unexplained. For V, J and clone size, that table is used; D and trimming come from the DNA. Recorded for this sample are approximately 50,000 clones; roughly 85% of them occurred a single time. Of the sample, 6.5% falls within the top ten clones.

For CDR1 and CDR2, the germline V gene lists SNHLY and FYNNEI. Ends trimmed: V by 4 bases, J by 14 bases; bases unmatched to a gene: 7. The CDR3, from cysteine to phenylalanine, totals 12 residues. Of all the DNA, just the CDR3 is kept, 36 bases in frame from base 1. This receptor chain uses TRBV2 and TRBJ2-1; 8 central bases correspond to TRBD1. Material: peripheral blood. This clonotype was sampled from a man aged 60-69 years with acute or convalescent COVID-19. DNA sequence: TGTGCCAGCAGTGGGGCAGGGGGCGATGAGTTCTTC. This sequence encodes CASSGAGGDEFF.